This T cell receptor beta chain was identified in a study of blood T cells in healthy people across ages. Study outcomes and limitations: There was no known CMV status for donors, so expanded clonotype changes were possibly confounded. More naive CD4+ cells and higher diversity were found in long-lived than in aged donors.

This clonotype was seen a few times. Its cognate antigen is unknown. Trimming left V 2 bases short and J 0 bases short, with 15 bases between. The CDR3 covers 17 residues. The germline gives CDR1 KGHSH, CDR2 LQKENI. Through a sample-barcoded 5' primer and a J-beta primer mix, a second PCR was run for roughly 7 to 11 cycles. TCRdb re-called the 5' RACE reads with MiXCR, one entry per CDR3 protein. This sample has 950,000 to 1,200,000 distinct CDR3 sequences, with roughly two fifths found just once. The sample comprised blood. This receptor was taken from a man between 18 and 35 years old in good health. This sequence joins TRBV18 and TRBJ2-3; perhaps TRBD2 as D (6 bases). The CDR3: CASSPTLGLDSTDTQYF. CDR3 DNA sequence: TGTGCCAGCTCACCAACGTTGGGACTGGACAGCACAGATACGCAGTATTTT.